The 23 T cell receptor beta chains below were found in one sample sequenced in a study of blood T cell repertoires in COVID-19. Clones were read by immunoSEQ multiplex PCR, and TCRdb kept only the in-frame ones, dropping some. The table lists 190,000 or so clones, roughly 94% of them singletons. Sequenced sample: peripheral blood. These receptors were taken from a man younger than 45 with COVID-19, enrolled during active disease.

The chain carries TRBV5-6 and TRBJ1-6; TRBD1 is a possible D gene (5 bases). The CDR3 runs to 14 residues. The germline V gene encodes CDR1 SGHDT and CDR2 YYEEEE. The ends were cut back, 0 bases at V and 10 bases at J, with 11 bases in the middle. CDR3 nucleotide sequence: TGTGCCAGCAGCTTGGCGGGGGTTGAGTCACCCCTCCACTTT. Translated: CASSLAGVESPLHF.

This clone was recorded only once. The DNA of the CDR3 is TGTGCCAGCGGCAGGGTGAACACTGAAGCTTTCTTT. Translated, it gives CASGRVNTEAFF. The chain has TRBV6-5 and TRBJ1-1, with a weak D call TRBD1 (5 bases). There are 12 residues in the CDR3. Deletions cut 8 bases from V and 0 bases from J, with 7 bases between. Germline V CDR1 and CDR2: MNHEY, SVGAGI.

CDR3 residues: CASSLAGNNEQFF. Written as DNA, the CDR3 is TGCGCCAGCAGCTTGGCGGGGAACAATGAGCAGTTCTTC. The chain couples TRBV5-1 to TRBJ2-1; tentative D call: TRBD2 (5 bases). This CDR3 has 13 residues. V was pared by 0 bases and J by 5 bases, with 6 bases between. Germline CDR1 is SGHRS and CDR2 is YFSETQ.

This clone was seen only a few times. V is TRBV11-2 and J is TRBJ1-3, with D perhaps matching TRBD1 (5 bases). Per germline, CDR1 SGHAT and CDR2 FQNNGV. This CDR3 contains 16 residues. The V and J ends lost 5 bases and 0 bases respectively, with 14 bases between them. The chain's CDR3 is CASSPGGKGSGNTIYF. In nucleotides, the CDR3 is TGTGCCAGCAGCCCCGGGGGGAAGGGCTCTGGAAACACCATATATTTT. Combining the CDR3 with reference TRBV11-2 and TRBJ1-3 gives the whole variable domain EAGVAQSPRYKIIEKRQSVAFWCNPISGHATLYWYQQILGQGPKLLIQFQNNGVVDDSQLPKDRFSAERLKGVDSTLKIQPAKLEDSAVYLCASSPGGKGSGNTIYFGEGSWLTVV.

This chain uses TRBV2 with TRBJ1-5, with 7 nucleotides matching TRBD1. This CDR3 contains 14 residues. The trim removed 4 bases at V and 6 bases at J, leaving 6 bases unmatched. Germline values: CDR1 SNHLY, CDR2 FYNNEI. The CDR3 sequence: CASSVLTGLQPQHF. CDR3 nucleotide sequence: TGTGCCAGCAGTGTTTTGACAGGGCTTCAGCCCCAGCATTTT.

This clone was detected only once. The rearrangement uses TRBV10-3 and TRBJ1-5; no clear D. The CDR3 sequence is 15 residues long. Trimming removed 3 bases at V and 4 bases at J, with 13 bases between. Per the germline V gene, CDR1 is ENHRY and CDR2 is SYGVKD. The CDR3 region is CAISDLDGSNQPQHF. CDR3 sequence (DNA): TGTGCCATCAGTGATTTAGATGGGAGTAATCAGCCCCAGCATTTT.

The chain carries TRBV19 and TRBJ1-6; TRBD1 is a possible D gene (6 bases). The CDR3 has 13 amino acids. Looked up from germline, CDR1 is LNHDA and CDR2 is SQIVND (reference sequence). V was clipped by 6 bases and J by 9 bases, with 12 bases between them. Written as DNA, the CDR3 is TGTGCCAGTAGAGGGGGGGAAAGTTCACCCCTCCACTTT. Protein sequence: CASRGGESSPLHF.

The rearrangement uses TRBV18 and TRBJ2-7; TRBD2 matches at 10 bases. V trimming: 0 bases; J trimming: 4 bases; junction bases outside the gene matches: 9. Germline V CDR1 and CDR2: KGHSH, LQKENI. The CDR3 consists of 17 residues. The DNA of the CDR3 is TGTGCCAGCTCACCACCGGTAGCGGGGGGTCCCGATTACGAGCAGTACTTC. Encoded protein: CASSPPVAGGPDYEQYF.

This chain links TRBV7-2 with TRBJ1-6, with 8 bases identical to TRBD1. The CDR3 sequence is 14 residues long. The trim removed 4 bases at V and 10 bases at J, leaving 6 bases unmatched. CDR1 is SGHTA and CDR2 is FQGNSA in the germline V gene. This chain's CDR3 is CASSSHRGGSPLHF. CDR3 DNA sequence: TGTGCCAGCAGCTCCCACAGGGGGGGATCACCCCTCCACTTT.

The chain links TRBV5-1 to TRBJ2-5, with D possibly being TRBD2 (5 bases). The CDR3 contains 12 residues. The V end was cut by 1 base, the J end by 5 bases, with 6 bases between. Germline V gene data show CDR1 as SGHRS and CDR2 as YFSETQ. CDR3: CASSLPSETQYF. CDR3 coding DNA: TGCGCCAGCAGCTTGCCTAGCGAGACCCAGTACTTC. The entire variable domain, with the rest obtained from reference TRBV5-1 and TRBJ2-5, is as follows: KAGVTQTPRYLIKTRGQQVTLSCSPISGHRSVSWYQQTPGQGLQFLFEYFSETQRNKGNFPGRFSGRQFSNSRSEMNVSTLELGDSALYLCASSLPSETQYFGPGTRLLVL.

The J gene is TRBJ1-6, the V gene TRBV28; 7 nucleotides agree with TRBD1. The CDR3 loop spans 14 amino acids. The germline V gene has CDR1 MDHEN and CDR2 SYDVKM. J lost 9 bases, V lost 6 bases, and 8 bases had no gene match. CDR3 nucleotides: TGTGCCAGCAGACAGGGGACAGCTTTTTCACCCCTCCACTTT. Amino acid sequence: CASRQGTAFSPLHF.

This clone was observed a single time. The CDR3 DNA sequence: TGTGCCAGCAGCGAAAAGACTAGCGGGGGGGCCAACCAAGAGACCCAGTACTTC. This codes for CASSEKTSGGANQETQYF. The chain has TRBV5-4 and TRBJ2-5, with TRBD2 matching over 14 bases. CDR1 is SGHNT and CDR2 is YYREEE in the germline V gene (reference sequence). This CDR3 comprises 18 residues. V was clipped by 4 bases and J by 0 bases; unmatched bases: 8.

The genes are TRBV2 and TRBJ2-1; TRBD2 matches 9 bases. The germline CDR1 and CDR2 sequences are SNHLY and FYNNEI. V lost 4 bases, J lost 7 bases, and 8 bases stayed unmatched. The CDR3 runs 15 residues. CDR3 sequence: CASSALAGTQNEQFF. The CDR3 DNA sequence: TGTGCCAGCAGTGCTCTAGCGGGGACTCAGAATGAGCAGTTCTTC.

This clone was detected once. The genes are TRBV5-4 and TRBJ2-5, with D hard to call. The length of the CDR3 is 15 residues. The V end was cut by 0 bases, the J end by 4 bases, with 13 bases between. The germline gives CDR1 SGHNT, CDR2 YYREEE (reference sequence). The CDR3 sequence is CASSLARSQGETQYF. Written as DNA, the CDR3 is TGTGCCAGCAGCTTGGCTCGGAGCCAAGGAGAGACCCAGTACTTC.

This clone was seen a handful of times. The chain has TRBV2 and TRBJ1-2; TRBD1 is a possible D gene (6 bases). Germline lookup yields CDR1 SNHLY and CDR2 FYNNEI. Trimming took 4 bases from V and 10 from J, leaving 13 bases between them. This CDR3 region has 12 residues. CDR3 residues: CASSGDNRVYTF. In DNA, the CDR3 is TGTGCCAGCAGTGGGGACAATCGCGTCTACACCTTC.

The chain uses TRBV4-2 and TRBJ2-5, with D maybe TRBD1 (6 bases). Germline V lookup: CDR1 LGHNA, CDR2 YNFKEQ. CDR3 length: 17 amino acids. The germline V and J ends were trimmed by 4 bases and 7 bases, with 25 bases remaining between them. The CDR3 region has the DNA TGTGCCAGCAGCCCACAACCCAACCGACTGGGGGCTCGGACCCAGTACTTC. Amino acid sequence: CASSPQPNRLGARTQYF.

The rearrangement joins TRBV3-1 (or the pseudogene TRBV3-2) to TRBJ2-1, with 10 bases identical to TRBD2. Germline trimming cut 4 bases from V and 4 bases from J; bases unmatched to any gene: 10. CDR1 LGHDT and CDR2 YNNKEL come from the germline V gene (reference sequence). CDR3 size: 17 residues. Here the CDR3 reads CASSPYSGGLHYNEQFF. The CDR3 nucleotides read TGTGCCAGCAGCCCATATAGCGGGGGGCTCCATTACAATGAGCAGTTCTTC.

The rearrangement links TRBV5-4 to TRBJ2-7; the D gene is possibly TRBD1 (5 bases). Trimming left V 0 bases short and J 2 bases short, with 12 bases between. In germline, CDR1 is SGHNT, CDR2 YYREEE (reference sequence). CDR3 length: 15 residues. CDR3 nucleotide sequence: TGTGCCAGCAGCTTGGCCTCAGGGTCAACCTACGAGCAGTACTTC. Protein product: CASSLASGSTYEQYF.

The J gene is TRBJ1-1, the V gene TRBV27, with unresolved D. Deletions cut 0 bases from V and 0 bases from J, with 5 bases between. The CDR3 is 14 amino acids. Germline lookup yields CDR1 MNHEY and CDR2 SMNVEV (reference sequence). CDR3 DNA sequence: TGTGCCAGCAGTTTATCCGGGTTGAACACTGAAGCTTTCTTT. The encoded protein is CASSLSGLNTEAFF.

V gene TRBV19 combines with J gene TRBJ2-5; a possible D gene is TRBD1 (5 bases). Germline CDR1 and CDR2: LNHDA and SQIVND (reference sequence). The CDR3 contains 16 residues. V lost 1 base and J 1 base, leaving 13 bases between the germline ends. The CDR3 sequence is CASSIGGVGAQETQYF. CDR3 bases: TGTGCCAGTAGTATAGGAGGAGTAGGGGCCCAAGAGACCCAGTACTTC.

The chain combines TRBV7-9 with TRBJ1-6; 7 bases are shared with TRBD1. The CDR3 has 16 residues. Germline CDR1 SEHNR, CDR2 FQNEAQ (reference sequence). With 3 bases clipped from V and 10 bases from J, the junction kept 12 bases outside the gene matches. This chain's CDR3 is CASSFRAGQAGSPLHF. The CDR3 bases are TGTGCCAGCAGCTTTCGGGCTGGACAGGCGGGATCACCCCTCCACTTT.

CDR3 nucleotide sequence: TGTGCCAGCAGTTACCCAGAGGGTGGACTGAACACTGAAGCTTTCTTT. Amino acids: CASSYPEGGLNTEAFF. The chain couples TRBV6-6 to TRBJ1-1; D is undetermined. The V gene lost 2 bases and the J gene lost 0 bases, with 13 bases spanning the gap. Germline CDR1 reads MNHNY; CDR2 reads SVGAGI (reference sequence). The CDR3 extends over 16 amino acids.

V usage is TRBV3-1 (or the pseudogene TRBV3-2) and J usage is TRBJ1-1; 7 bases are shared with TRBD1. After removal of 4 bases from V and 5 bases from J, the junction contained 16 bases not matched to a gene. Per the germline V gene, CDR1 is LGHDT and CDR2 is YNNKEL (reference sequence). The CDR3 totals 17 residues. The CDR3 region is CASSPDLTGAGGTEAFF. The CDR3, as DNA: TGTGCCAGCAGCCCAGACCTCACAGGGGCGGGAGGGACTGAAGCTTTCTTT.